Shown below are 2 T cell receptor beta chains from a single sample sequenced in a study of blood T cell repertoires in COVID-19. The method was immunoSEQ multiplex PCR; TCRdb's version includes in-frame clones alone and lacks a portion of them. The table records tens of thousands of clones, approximately 88% of them present only once. Sequenced: peripheral blood. The receptors were sampled from a middle-aged man with acute or convalescent COVID-19.

The chain links TRBV10-1 to TRBJ2-1; D gene unclear. V was clipped by 0 bases and J by 12 bases, with 12 bases between them. In germline, CDR1 is WNHNN, CDR2 SYGVQD (reference sequence). This CDR3 region has 13 residues. The CDR3 reads CASSESERMVQFF. The CDR3 DNA reads as TGCGCCAGCAGTGAGTCGGAGCGCATGGTGCAGTTCTTC.

V gene TRBV3-1 (or the pseudogene TRBV3-2) combines with J gene TRBJ1-3; no firm D call. V dropped 2 bases and J dropped 0 bases, with 5 bases sitting between them. The V gene's germline CDR1 is LGHDT and CDR2 YNNKEL (reference sequence). This CDR3 has 14 amino acids. Here the CDR3 DNA reads TGTGCCAGCAGCCAACGGAGCTCTGGAAACACCATATATTTT. Encoded protein: CASSQRSSGNTIYF.